This entry concerns a single T cell receptor beta chain. The PCR employed 60 Vbeta primers together with 13 Jbeta primers. Sequencing was performed with immunoSEQ multiplex PCR; in TCRdb, only in-frame clones are kept and a portion is missing. Altogether approximately 150,000 clones are present, around 81% being singletons, with the ten largest covering 0.9% to 1.1%. The CDR3 covers 18 residues. This record belongs to a study of cytomegalovirus exposure and HLA in healthy donors. The source material was PBMCs. This TCR derives from a woman aged 40 to 50 in good health and CMV-seronegative. The chain employs TRBV12-2 and TRBJ1-5; the D call in the table, TRBD1, was not verified against the DNA. TRBV12-2 is shown as a pseudogene. CDR3 in DNA: TGTGCAAGTCGATCAGCCCCAGGGATACTACCCTCAGCTCAGCCCCAGCATTTT. It specifies CASRSAPGILPSAQPQHF.